The present TCR beta chain was sequenced within a study of CD8 T cells in ankylosing spondylitis. Findings and limits, study-wide: Before this, some motif variants had been reported in reactive arthritis synovial fluid and blood. For ankylosing spondylitis blood, a TCR beta motif of about eight highly homologous variants appeared characteristic.

Germline-derived CDR1 and CDR2 are SGHVS and FQNEAQ. V lost 1 base, J lost 3 bases, and 17 bases lay in between. CDR3 length equals 17 residues. This clonotype was seen repeatedly, ten times or more. Its antigen is as yet unknown. TCRdb fed the 5' RACE reads into MiXCR, producing one record per CDR3 protein. Counted here are some 220,000 distinct CDR3 sequences, 5.5% to 7.5% occurring once; the ten biggest clones make up over 12%. Sequenced material: blood, either unsorted or a sorted T cell fraction (not recorded which). The clonotype originates from a male donor with ankylosing spondylitis. The chain joins TRBV7-8 to TRBJ2-3, with a tentative D call TRBD2 (7 bases). The DNA of the CDR3 is TGTGCCAGCAGCTTAGGGGTCGGGCGGGGGCCGACAGATACGCAGTATTTT. Residues: CASSLGVGRGPTDTQYF.